These 25 T cell receptor beta chains share one sample of origin, sequenced in a study of blood T cell repertoires in COVID-19. Only in-frame clones appear in the TCRdb table, and some are missing; sequencing was by immunoSEQ multiplex PCR. The table records approximately 470,000 clones, approximately 85% of them present only once. Material: peripheral blood. These receptors were collected from a human donor in a cohort sampled during active COVID-19.

This chain joins TRBV29-1 and TRBJ1-2; TRBD1 agrees at 9 bases. With V trimmed by 1 base and J by 4 bases, 10 bases remained unmatched. Germline CDR1 and CDR2: SQVTM and ANQGSEA. The CDR3 is made up of 16 amino acids. In DNA, the CDR3 is TGCAGCGTTGAAGGGGGGACAGGGCCAACCTCCTATGGCTACACCTTC. It specifies CSVEGGTGPTSYGYTF.

This rearrangement joins TRBV6-5 to TRBJ2-7; the D gene is possibly TRBD1 (5 bases). CDR3 length equals 14 residues. Germline lookup yields CDR1 MNHEY and CDR2 SVGAGI. The V end lost 8 bases, the J end lost 3 bases, and 17 bases lay between the germline ends. The CDR3 nucleotides read TGTGCCAGCGTATCCCCTTACAGGAGCTACGAGCAGTACTTC. This encodes CASVSPYRSYEQYF.

CDR3 sequence reads: CAWRVGLAGAHEQFF. In DNA form, the CDR3 reads TGTGCCTGGAGGGTAGGACTAGCGGGAGCGCATGAGCAGTTCTTC. The J gene is TRBJ2-1, the V gene TRBV30, with 13 bases aligning to TRBD2. The CDR3 length is 15 residues. In germline, CDR1 is GTSNPN, CDR2 SVGIG (reference sequence). J gave up 8 bases and V 3 bases, and 7 bases lay outside the gene matches.

The V gene is TRBV6-4, the J gene TRBJ1-5, with D perhaps TRBD1 (5 bases). Germline CDR1 and CDR2: MRHNA and SNTAGT. V was clipped by 6 bases and J by 7 bases, with 16 bases between them. This CDR3 comprises 14 residues. The CDR3 coding sequence is TGTGCCAGCAGCCCCGAGGCTCAGGGACAGCCCCAGCATTTT. Its protein is CASSPEAQGQPQHF.

This clone was seen just once. The V and J genes are TRBV19 and TRBJ1-1; D remains unclear. The CDR3 runs to 16 residues. Germline CDR1 and CDR2: LNHDA and SQIVND (reference sequence). V lost 4 bases and J lost 1, with 16 bases in between. The CDR3 is CASSTQNRDWNTEAFF. The CDR3 DNA is TGTGCCAGTAGTACCCAAAACCGGGATTGGAACACTGAAGCTTTCTTT.

The chain carries TRBV5-5 and TRBJ2-1; TRBD2 matches 10 bases. The CDR3 loop spans 14 amino acids. V lost 3 bases to trimming and J lost 11 bases; unmatched junction nucleotides: 8. Germline lookup yields CDR1 SGHKS and CDR2 YYEKEE (reference sequence). The CDR3 DNA is TGTGCCAGCAGCTCGATTAGCGGGAGGAGGCAGCAGTTCTTC. This gives the protein CASSSISGRRQQFF.

This clone was detected only a few times. The chain links TRBV30 to TRBJ1-1, with D maybe TRBD1 (6 bases). This CDR3 has 13 amino acids. Germline V gene lookup returns CDR1 GTSNPN and CDR2 SVGIG (reference sequence). V was clipped by 3 bases and J by 0 bases, with 8 bases between them. CDR3 loop: CAWSGTLNTEAFF. In DNA form, the CDR3 reads TGTGCCTGGAGCGGGACACTGAACACTGAAGCTTTCTTT.

For the CDR3, the DNA is TGTGCCAGCTCGTTCGGCCGACAGTTAAACTATGGCTACACCTTC. Translating it yields CASSFGRQLNYGYTF. V gene TRBV28 combines with J gene TRBJ1-2; D perhaps matches TRBD1 (5 bases). The CDR3 has 15 amino acids. Deletions cut 8 bases from V and 2 bases from J, with 18 bases between. Germline V gene lookup returns CDR1 MDHEN and CDR2 SYDVKM.

DNA of the CDR3: TGTGCCTTAGACAGGGGGGGAAACACCATATATTTT. Amino acids: CALDRGGNTIYF. The chain combines TRBV30 with TRBJ1-3; TRBD1 matches at 9 bases. The V gene end was trimmed by 7 bases and the J gene end by 4 bases; junction bases not matched to a gene: 2. The V gene's germline CDR1 is GTSNPN and CDR2 SVGIG (reference sequence). CDR3 length: 12 amino acids. Full variable domain (remainder filled in from reference TRBV30 and TRBJ1-3): SQTIHQWPATLVQPVGSPLSLECTVEGTSNPNLYWYRQAAGRGLQLLFYSVGIGQISSEVPQNLSASRPQDRQFILSSKKLLLSDSGFYLCALDRGGNTIYFGEGSWLTVV.

This clone was observed a handful of times. The V gene is TRBV6-5, the J gene TRBJ1-5; D is possibly TRBD1 (6 bases). In germline, CDR1 is MNHEY, CDR2 SVGAGI. V lost 2 bases, J lost 3 bases, and 8 bases lay in between. The CDR3 spans 14 residues. CDR3 in amino acids: CASSYRGYNQPQHF. DNA for the CDR3: TGTGCCAGCAGTTACAGGGGGTACAATCAGCCCCAGCATTTT.

The chain recombines TRBV9 with TRBJ1-1; no firm D call. The V end lost 2 bases, the J end lost 3 bases, and 8 bases lay between the germline ends. The CDR3 extends over 13 amino acids. In germline, CDR1 is SGDLS, CDR2 YYNGEE. The CDR3, as DNA: TGTGCCAGCAGCGTCGACGGGGACACTGAAGCTTTCTTT. It specifies CASSVDGDTEAFF.

The chain uses TRBV7-3 and TRBJ1-3; D might be TRBD1 (6 bases). The CDR3 runs to 14 residues. Germline values: CDR1 SGHTA, CDR2 FQGTGA. The ends were cut back, 5 bases at V and 2 bases at J, with 10 bases in the middle. The CDR3 here is CASSQAGAGNTIYF. The DNA of the CDR3 is TGTGCCAGCAGCCAGGCAGGGGCTGGAAACACCATATATTTT.

The chain couples TRBV7-2 to TRBJ1-6; D uncertain. The CDR3 contains 14 residues. V dropped 0 bases and J dropped 10 bases, with 10 bases sitting between them. From germline, CDR1 is SGHTA and CDR2 FQGNSA. CDR3 nucleotides: TGTGCCAGCAGCTTAGCCGGTATCAAGTCACCCCTCCACTTT. As protein: CASSLAGIKSPLHF.

The rearrangement joins TRBV5-1 to TRBJ1-2; 11 positions agree with TRBD1. Unmatched junction bases numbered 9, after V lost 4 bases and J lost 4 bases. The germline gives CDR1 SGHRS, CDR2 YFSETQ. There are 16 residues in the CDR3. The CDR3 protein is CASSVFGQGAVYGYTF. The DNA for the CDR3 is TGCGCCAGCAGCGTGTTCGGACAGGGGGCAGTCTATGGCTACACCTTC.

This sequence joins TRBV5-1 and TRBJ2-1, with TRBD2 identical over 8 bases. The CDR3 spans 18 residues. The V segment lost 3 bases and the J segment 4 bases; nucleotides outside the gene matches: 15. In germline, CDR1 is SGHRS, CDR2 YFSETQ. The CDR3 DNA sequence: TGCGCCAGCAGCTCGCGGGGCACTTTAGCGGGGCTTTACAATGAGCAGTTCTTC. Amino acid sequence: CASSSRGTLAGLYNEQFF.

On this clone itself: The identical CDR3 is also encoded by other nucleotide sequences in the sample. This chain uses TRBV7-2 with TRBJ2-1, with D possibly matching TRBD2 (5 bases). V dropped 5 bases and J dropped 2 bases, with 16 bases sitting between them. The CDR3 is 16 amino acids. Germline CDR1 reads SGHTA; CDR2 reads FQGNSA. The CDR3: CASSPGGLAPYNEQFF. The CDR3 nucleotides are TGTGCCAGCAGCCCGGGCGGGCTGGCCCCCTACAATGAGCAGTTCTTC.

J is TRBJ1-4 and V is TRBV6-5; 10 bases agree with TRBD1. V trimming: 6 bases; J trimming: 5 bases; junction bases outside the gene matches: 6. CDR1 and CDR2 from the germline V gene are MNHEY and SVGAGI. This CDR3 contains 15 residues. CDR3 protein: CASRDRGPTNEKLFF. Written as DNA, the CDR3 is TGTGCCAGCAGAGACAGGGGGCCCACGAATGAAAAACTGTTTTTT.

The chain uses TRBV27 and TRBJ1-6; 7 nucleotides line up with TRBD1. This CDR3 has 15 residues. The V gene's germline CDR1 is MNHEY and CDR2 SMNVEV (reference sequence). The V gene end was trimmed by 2 bases and the J gene end by 11 bases; junction bases not matched to a gene: 9. The CDR3 DNA is TGTGCCAGCAGTTTAGGTCCGGGTAGGGGGCCACCCCTCCACTTT. Translated, it gives CASSLGPGRGPPLHF.

The chain is built from TRBV6-5 and TRBJ1-1, with unresolved D. The length of the CDR3 is 16 residues. With 0 bases removed from V and 3 bases from J, the gap between germline ends came to 14 bases. Germline V lookup: CDR1 MNHEY, CDR2 SVGAGI. This CDR3 reads CASSYSAGPLDTEAFF. CDR3 in DNA: TGTGCCAGCAGTTACTCGGCAGGCCCTCTGGACACTGAAGCTTTCTTT.

The chain couples TRBV6-5 to TRBJ1-5, with 8 bases aligning to TRBD1. CDR3 length: 15 amino acids. The trim removed 7 bases at V and 0 bases at J, leaving 5 bases unmatched. Germline-derived CDR1 and CDR2 are MNHEY and SVGAGI. The CDR3: CASNHGQGSNQPQHF. The CDR3 DNA is TGTGCCAGCAACCACGGACAGGGTAGCAATCAGCCCCAGCATTTT.

This clone was counted only a few times. The chain is built from TRBV6-5 and TRBJ2-6, with D possibly matching TRBD1 (5 bases). V was cut by 8 bases and J by 0 bases, with 8 bases left in between. Germline values: CDR1 MNHEY, CDR2 SVGAGI. The CDR3 is 14 residues long. The CDR3 is CASLRDSGANVLTF. CDR3 in DNA: TGTGCCAGCCTCAGGGACTCTGGGGCCAACGTCCTGACTTTC.

Worth noting for this clone: Other DNA variants within this sample encode the same CDR3. The chain is built from TRBV5-1 and TRBJ2-5, with D tentatively TRBD1 (6 bases). The CDR3 contains 15 residues. V lost 0 bases and J lost 4, with 13 bases in between. Germline V lookup: CDR1 SGHRS, CDR2 YFSETQ. This CDR3 reads CASSLGAGVGETQYF. DNA for the CDR3: TGCGCCAGCAGCTTGGGGGCAGGGGTAGGAGAGACCCAGTACTTC.

A word on this clone: The sample has other DNA sequences that encode this CDR3 too. The chain uses TRBV9 and TRBJ2-1, with D perhaps TRBD1 (6 bases). The CDR3 extends over 15 amino acids. V was pared by 0 bases and J by 0 bases, with 7 bases between. The germline gives CDR1 SGDLS, CDR2 YYNGEE. CDR3 amino acids: CASSVGTDSYNEQFF. The CDR3, as DNA: TGTGCCAGCAGCGTAGGGACAGACTCCTACAATGAGCAGTTCTTC. The variable domain in full, with the rest retrieved from reference TRBV9 and TRBJ2-1, is DSGVTQTPKHLITATGQRVTLRCSPRSGDLSVYWYQQSLDQGLQFLIQYYNGEERAKGNILERFSAQQFPDLHSELNLSSLELGDSALYFCASSVGTDSYNEQFFGPGTRLTVL.

The chain has TRBV27 and TRBJ2-7; D is possibly TRBD2 (6 bases). The length of the CDR3 is 18 residues. Trimming removed 1 base from V and 7 bases from J, with 26 bases in between. Per germline, CDR1 MNHEY and CDR2 SMNVEV (reference sequence). The CDR3 nucleotides read TGTGCCAGCAGTTTATATACGCCGGGGGTTCTAGGTTCCCAAGAGCAGTACTTC. Translating it yields CASSLYTPGVLGSQEQYF.

The gene calls are TRBV2 and TRBJ2-3, with D possibly matching TRBD2 (6 bases). The CDR3 length is 14 residues. Germline V CDR1 and CDR2: SNHLY, FYNNEI. V lost 6 bases and J lost 5, with 15 bases in between. The CDR3 is CASSGLRDGDTQYF. The CDR3 DNA is TGTGCCAGCAGCGGGCTGCGGGATGGAGATACGCAGTATTTT.